The T cell receptor (beta chain) under discussion was sequenced for a study of follicular helper T cells after annual influenza vaccination. Looking at the study overall: Days 0, 7 and 28 post-vaccination were the blood draw times. The study's findings and limits: ICOS+CD38+ cTfh clonality tracked population frequency, and its change tracked circulating plasmablast change. Yearly vaccinations repeatedly recalled conserved clonotypes in ICOS+CD38+ cTfh.

Concerning this clone itself: Its antigen is unidentified.

Time point described: 2015-2016 season, 7 days after influenza vaccination. The data were produced by immunoSEQ multiplex PCR, yet TCRdb's version contains in-frame clones alone and is incomplete. This table has 8,500 to 9,000 clones, more than 75% appearing once. V shed 6 bases and J shed 9 bases, with 27 bases lying between them. CDR3 length equals 16 residues. Germline lookup yields CDR1 SGHTA and CDR2 FQGNSA. Here the sequenced sample was CXCR5+ CD38- circulating T follicular helper cells from blood, taken 7 days after influenza vaccination. The subset is: circulating Tfh, non-naive CD4+CXCR5+PD-1+ (ICOS+CD38+ or ICOS-CD38-). The gene calls are TRBV7-2 and TRBJ2-7; D tentatively reads TRBD1 or TRBD2 (5 bases each). This clonotype was obtained from an adult who received the influenza vaccine. The CDR3 DNA follows: TGTGCCAGCAGTCTAGGGAACCCGGGACCCGGATCAGTGCAGTACTTC. Its protein is CASSLGNPGPGSVQYF.